This T cell receptor beta chain was documented in a study of shared clonotypes between healthy human individuals. Overall study results and limits: Deeper or shallower sequencing was expected to change how clonotypes are shared among donors.

This clone was detected once. Antigen specificity is unknown. Naive CD8 isolation took CD45RO-negative cells positively selected for CCR7 and excluded terminally differentiated effector memory CD45RA+ cells. CDR3 size: 12 residues. Germline V lookup: CDR1 LNHNV, CDR2 YYDKDF (reference sequence). With 5 bases removed from V and 8 bases from J, the gap between germline ends came to 12 bases. The repertoire was sequenced with immunoSEQ multiplex PCR; TCRdb's copy has only in-frame clones and lacks some. The repertoire includes about 2.2 million clones, roughly 93% of them detected once, and under 2% sits in the top ten.

Sequenced: naive CD8+ T cells from PBMCs. The receptor was derived from a man younger than 30 in good health. Some clones in this sample may be carry-over from other donors' samples. The chain has TRBV15 and TRBJ1-2; D is undetermined. CDR3 sequence: CATSVGGSGYTF. The CDR3 DNA sequence: TGTGCCACCAGCGTTGGTGGGTCAGGCTACACCTTC.